This T cell receptor (beta chain) was documented in a study of blood T cell repertoires in COVID-19. Across the study: COVID-19 samples, acute and convalescent, were from the United States, Italy and Spain. Nucleic acid was either cDNA or gDNA, and it came from T cells, B-cell-depleted T cells, or PBMCs.

The CDR3 loop spans 14 amino acids. In germline, CDR1 is SGDLS, CDR2 YYNGEE. The V segment lost 4 bases and the J segment 3 bases; nucleotides outside the gene matches: 6. Original processing notes: Researchers report that nucleated cell counts were estimated from reference gene primer amplification. Here immunoSEQ multiplex PCR was the method, and the copy in TCRdb shows in-frame clones only, minus some. V, J and clone size are taken as reported in that table, and D and trimming were inferred from the DNA itself. This table holds some 150,000 clones, over 80% found once. The specimen sequenced was peripheral blood. The clonotype was recovered from a human donor in a cohort sampled during active COVID-19. The genes are TRBV9 and TRBJ1-1; 7 bases are a match to TRBD1. CDR3 in DNA: TGTGCCAGCAGCTTTGGGACAGCCGACACTGAAGCTTTCTTT. Its protein product is CASSFGTADTEAFF. Drawing the rest from reference TRBV9 and TRBJ1-1, the complete variable domain is DSGVTQTPKHLITATGQRVTLRCSPRSGDLSVYWYQQSLDQGLQFLIQYYNGEERAKGNILERFSAQQFPDLHSELNLSSLELGDSALYFCASSFGTADTEAFFGQGTRLTVV.